A selection of T cell receptor beta chains follows, all from one sample in a study of PD-L1 blockade in urothelial cancer. TCRdb's table, derived via immunoSEQ multiplex PCR, lists solely in-frame clones and lacks some. Of 95,000 to 100,000 clones listed, around 90% are singletons. Sequenced here: PBMCs, sampled around atezolizumab (anti-PD-L1) treatment. These receptors were obtained from a man aged 55 to 70 with urothelial cancer. The CDR3 runs from the conserved cysteine through the conserved F or W. A D gene is named only where the DNA matches it firmly. The size of a clone is reported for some rows only, either as once, few or many, or as a class for expanded clones.

NA | TRBJ2-2 | TRBV7-6 | NA | TGTGCCAGCAGCTTAGATCTGGACAGGGAGCTGTTTTTT | CASSLDLDRELFF
NA | TRBJ2-2 | TRBV5-1 | NA | TGCGCCAGCAGTTTTCTTAGCGGAGCGAACACCGGGGAGCTGTTTTTT | CASSFLSGANTGELFF
NA | TRBJ1-1 | TRBV2 | TRBD1 | TGTGCCCAGCAACGGACAGGGCCGAACACTGAAGCTTTCTTT | CAQQRTGPNTEAFF
NA | TRBJ2-1 | TRBV16 | TRBD2 | TGTGCCAGCAGCCAATCCAGCGGGGGATACAATGAGCAGTTCTTC | CASSQSSGGYNEQFF
NA | TRBJ1-1 | TRBV6-4 | NA | TGTGCCAGCAGTCAACACGAGAACACTGAAGCTTTCTTT | CASSQHENTEAFF
few | TRBJ1-2 | TRBV6-6 | TRBD1 | TGTGCCAGCAGCCCCGGACAGGGTGGCTACACCTTC | CASSPGQGGYTF
NA | TRBJ2-1 | TRBV6-5 | TRBD2 | TGTGCCAGCAGTTACTCGACTAGCGGGTACAATGAGCAGTTCTTC | CASSYSTSGYNEQFF
few | TRBJ2-7 | TRBV7-2 | TRBD1 | TGTGCCAGCAGCCCAAGACAGGGGACCTCCTACGAGCAGTACTTC | CASSPRQGTSYEQYF
NA | TRBJ1-4 | TRBV7-9 | NA | TGTGCCAGCACCGCGGCAGGGATGGGTGAAAAACTGTTTTTT | CASTAAGMGEKLFF
NA | TRBJ2-2 | TRBV4-3 | TRBD1 | TGCGCCAGCAGCCAAACCGGACAGGGGAACGGCGGGGAGCTGTTTTTT | CASSQTGQGNGGELFF
once | TRBJ1-4 | TRBV9 | TRBD1 | TGTGCCAGCAGCCAGGGGGGTTTCCCGGGGAATGAAAAACTGTTTTTT | CASSQGGFPGNEKLFF
NA | TRBJ2-1 | TRBV29-1 | TRBD2 | TGCAGCGTTGAAGAGCGACTAGCGGGAGTTGAGTCGAAGTTCTTC | CSVEERLAGVESKFF
NA | TRBJ2-7 | TRBV29-1 | NA | TGCAGCGTTGAAGATTCTATAACGAGGGAGCAGTACTTC | CSVEDSITREQYF
NA | TRBJ2-1 | TRBV27 | TRBD2 | TGTGCCAGCAGTTCGGGACTAGCGGGAACAAATGAGCAGTTCTTC | CASSSGLAGTNEQFF
NA | TRBJ1-2 | TRBV19 | TRBD1 | TGTGCCAGTAGTATAGATCGGACAGGCGATAACTATGGCTACACCTTC | CASSIDRTGDNYGYTF
NA | TRBJ2-7 | TRBV5-4 | TRBD1 | TGTGCCAGCAGCTCATCGTGGGACAGTACAGGCGAGCAGTACTTC | CASSSSWDSTGEQYF
few | TRBJ2-5 | TRBV2 | NA | TGTGCCAGCAGAACTGAGGAGACCCAGTACTTC | CASRTEETQYF
once | TRBJ2-1 | TRBV7-9 | TRBD2 | TGTGCCAGCCATAGCGGGGGACGAAACAATGAGCAGTTCTTC | CASHSGGRNNEQFF
once | TRBJ2-1 | TRBV28 | TRBD2 | TGTGCCAGCAGTATCGGGACTAGCGGAAATCCCGAGCAGTTCTTC | CASSIGTSGNPEQFF
NA | TRBJ1-2 | TRBV19 | NA | TGTGCCAGTAGTATAGATCTATTGAGTGGCTACACCTTC | CASSIDLLSGYTF
NA | TRBJ1-1 | TRBV9 | NA | TGTGCCAGCAGCCCCAGGCAGAGCTGGGCTGAAGCTTTCTTT | CASSPRQSWAEAFF
NA | TRBJ2-3 | TRBV5-1 | TRBD2 | TGCGCCAGCAGCATCGGACTAGCGGGAGTCACAGATACGCAGTATTTT | CASSIGLAGVTDTQYF
NA | TRBJ1-2 | TRBV7-2 | TRBD1 | TGTGCCAGCAGCCCTGGAGGGGGCAATGGCTACACCTTC | CASSPGGGNGYTF
NA | TRBJ2-3 | TRBV4-1 | NA | TGCGCCAGCAGCGAGGGGGTTTATGGCACAGATACGCAGTATTTT | CASSEGVYGTDTQYF
NA | TRBJ1-2 | TRBV5-4 | NA | TGTGCCAGCAGCCTTAGCGGGGGGCCCTATGGCTACACCTTC | CASSLSGGPYGYTF
NA | TRBJ1-2 | TRBV2 | NA | TGTGCCAGCAGTGAAATGTATCAGAAGGCGGATGGCTACACCTTC | CASSEMYQKADGYTF
NA | TRBJ2-2 | TRBV10-3 | TRBD1 | TGTGCCATCAGTGGGGGACAGGGCCCTTCGACCGGGGAGCTGTTTTTT | CAISGGQGPSTGELFF
NA | TRBJ2-6 | TRBV27 | TRBD1 | TGTGCCAGCACATGGGCCGGACAGGCCGTCTCTGGGGCCAACGTCCTGACTTTC | CASTWAGQAVSGANVLTF
few | TRBJ1-3 | TRBV20-1 | NA | TGCAGTGCTAGGGCGGTTAGCACCATATATTTT | CSARAVSTIYF
NA | TRBJ2-2 | TRBV10-3 | TRBD2 | TGTGCCATCACGAGAATTCTAGCGGCCACCGGGGAGCTGTTTTTT | CAITRILAATGELFF
NA | TRBJ2-1 | TRBV5-1 | TRBD1 | TGCGCCAGCAGCCTTGGAGCAGGGGGAAAAAACGAGCAGTTCTTC | CASSLGAGGKNEQFF